One and the same sample provided the 14 T cell receptor beta chains below, sequenced in a study of control samples from healthy donors and cancer patients (TCRdb year 2020). Library preparation employed the immunoSEQ multiplex PCR assay. As stored in TCRdb, this immuneACCESS dataset retains in-frame rearrangements with V and J assigned. A fraction of the clones does not appear; measured against another copy, unresolved V genes explain less than half of the discrepancy, and the remainder lacks a known reason. The sample yields 100,000 to 150,000 clones; roughly 90% were counted once. The ten largest clonotypes hold under 3% of the sample. Sequencing was carried out using blood. These receptors were taken from a man aged 35-49 years in good health.

The chain links TRBV13 to TRBJ1-6; perhaps TRBD1 as D (5 bases). This CDR3 is built from 14 residues. CDR1 and CDR2 (germline): PRHDT, FYEKMQ (reference sequence). Between the trimmed V and J ends, which lost 3 bases and 10 bases, there was a span of 13 bases. The CDR3 protein is CASSFGTRGSPLHF. For the CDR3, the DNA is TGTGCCAGCAGCTTCGGGACTCGGGGCTCACCCCTCCACTTT. Supplemented by reference TRBV13 and TRBJ1-6, the full variable domain reads AAGVIQSPRHLIKEKRETATLKCYPIPRHDTVYWYQQGPGQDPQFLISFYEKMQSDKGSIPDRFSAQQFSDYHSELNMSSLELGDSALYFCASSFGTRGSPLHFGNGTRLTVT.

This chain uses TRBV9 with TRBJ2-4; 9 positions match TRBD1. The germline V gene has CDR1 SGDLS and CDR2 YYNGEE. The CDR3 extends over 14 amino acids. V was pared by 4 bases and J by 7 bases, with 6 bases of the junction left unmatched. CDR3 residues: CASSLEGQGNIQYF. The CDR3 DNA is TGTGCCAGCAGCCTTGAAGGACAGGGGAACATTCAGTACTTC.

DNA of the CDR3: TGTGCCAGCAGCCCGATGGGACTCCCGATGCAGTATTTT. Residues: CASSPMGLPMQYF. This chain uses TRBV7-3 with TRBJ2-3, with D maybe TRBD2 (6 bases). The CDR3 sequence is 13 residues long. Trimming took off 5 bases at V and 11 bases at J, with 17 bases between the two ends. Germline assignment: CDR1 SGHTA and CDR2 FQGTGA.

This clone came up a few times. The chain uses TRBV13 and TRBJ2-7; TRBD2 is a possible D gene (6 bases). The germline V and J ends were trimmed by 7 bases and 2 bases, with 15 bases remaining between them. Germline V gene lookup returns CDR1 PRHDT and CDR2 FYEKMQ (reference sequence). The CDR3 has 14 residues. CDR3 nucleotides: TGTGCCAGCACCCGGGGGAGCCAGACCTACGAGCAGTACTTC. Encoded protein: CASTRGSQTYEQYF.

V and J are TRBV27 and TRBJ2-6; D possibly corresponds to TRBD1 (6 bases). This CDR3 comprises 15 residues. CDR1 and CDR2 from the germline V gene are MNHEY and SMNVEV (reference sequence). V lost 6 bases and J 4 bases, leaving 13 bases between the germline ends. In DNA form, the CDR3 reads TGTGCCAGCAGCCAACAGGGTACCGGGGCCAACGTCCTGACTTTC. Its protein is CASSQQGTGANVLTF.

The chain joins TRBV3-1 (or the pseudogene TRBV3-2) to TRBJ2-7, with a weak D call TRBD1 (7 bases). V was shortened by 4 bases and J by 4 bases, with 14 bases between the two germline ends. Germline V gives CDR1 LGHDT, CDR2 YNNKEL (reference sequence). This CDR3 region has 14 residues. Here the CDR3 DNA reads TGTGCCAGCAGCCTTCGGGGGACAGCTTACGAGCAGTACTTC. This encodes CASSLRGTAYEQYF.

The J gene is TRBJ2-7, the V gene TRBV11-3; D is ambiguous. The V end was cut by 4 bases, the J end by 4 bases, with 11 bases between. The CDR3 runs to 13 residues. Germline CDR1 and CDR2: SGHNT and YENEEA. CDR3 sequence (DNA): TGTGCCAGCAGCTCCTGGTGGTGGTACGAGCAGTACTTC. It specifies CASSSWWWYEQYF. Together with reference TRBV11-3 and TRBJ2-7, the CDR3 gives the full variable domain: EAGVVQSPRYKIIEKKQPVAFWCNPISGHNTLYWYLQNLGQGPELLIRYENEEAVDDSQLPKDRFSAERLKGVDSTLKIQPAELGDSAVYLCASSSWWWYEQYFGPGTRLTVT.

The chain recombines TRBV20-1 with TRBJ2-5; 9 bases match TRBD2. From germline, CDR1 is DFQATT and CDR2 SNEGSKA (reference sequence). After removal of 3 bases from V and 4 bases from J, the junction contained 9 bases not matched to a gene. The CDR3 has 15 residues. This CDR3 reads CSASSLAGLTETQYF. CDR3 coding DNA: TGCAGTGCTAGTTCCCTAGCGGGGTTGACAGAGACCCAGTACTTC.

The chain employs TRBV11-2 and TRBJ2-1; 8 positions agree with TRBD2. The germline gives CDR1 SGHAT, CDR2 FQNNGV. Trimming at V came to 6 bases and at J to 2 bases, leaving 6 bases not matched to a gene. The CDR3 length is 15 residues. This chain's CDR3 is CASSFSGAPYNEQFF. CDR3 DNA sequence: TGTGCCAGCAGTTTTAGCGGGGCACCCTACAATGAGCAGTTCTTC.

The CDR3 reads CASSRTNTYEQYF. In nucleotides, the CDR3 is TGTGCCAGCAGTCGGACAAATACCTACGAGCAGTACTTC. The chain combines TRBV27 with TRBJ2-7; possibly TRBD1 for D (5 bases). CDR3 length: 13 amino acids. The germline V and J ends were trimmed by 5 bases and 2 bases, with 10 bases remaining between them. CDR1 and CDR2 (germline): MNHEY, SMNVEV (reference sequence).

The chain employs TRBV7-2 and TRBJ2-1; D may correspond to TRBD1 or TRBD2 (5 bases each). CDR1 is SGHTA and CDR2 is FQGNSA in the germline V gene. The germline V and J ends were trimmed by 1 base and 9 bases, with 10 bases remaining between them. The CDR3 sequence is 13 residues long. CDR3 amino acids: CASSLGGRGEQFF. The CDR3 DNA is TGTGCCAGCAGCTTAGGGGGCCGGGGTGAGCAGTTCTTC. Filled out from reference TRBV7-2 and TRBJ2-1, the complete variable domain reads GAGVSQSPSNKVTEKGKDVELRCDPISGHTALYWYRQSLGQGLEFLIYFQGNSAPDKSGLPSDRFSAERTGGSVSTLTIQRTQQEDSAVYLCASSLGGRGEQFFGPGTRLTVL.

This chain links TRBV3-1 (or the pseudogene TRBV3-2) with TRBJ1-3, with D perhaps matching TRBD1 (6 bases). Germline V CDR1 and CDR2: LGHDT, YNNKEL (reference sequence). CDR3 length equals 12 residues. Trimming left V 5 bases short and J 6 bases short, with 8 bases between. This CDR3 reads CASSGGQNTIYF. CDR3 in DNA: TGTGCCAGCAGCGGGGGGCAAAACACCATATATTTT.

The chain employs TRBV5-4 and TRBJ2-7; 8 bases fit TRBD2. Trimming took 3 bases from V and 5 from J; bases not matched to a gene: 4. This CDR3 comprises 13 residues. Germline V gene lookup returns CDR1 SGHNT and CDR2 YYREEE (reference sequence). The CDR3 sequence: CASSSRTSNEQYF. CDR3 nucleotide sequence: TGTGCCAGCAGCTCCCGGACTAGCAACGAGCAGTACTTC.

This clone was observed a single time. This rearrangement joins TRBV6-2 or TRBV6-3 to TRBJ2-1, with TRBD2 as a possible D gene (7 bases). V lost 6 bases to trimming and J lost 2 bases, with 20 bases between them. This CDR3 is 17 amino acids long. Germline assignment: CDR1 MNHEY and CDR2 SVGEGT. The CDR3 DNA follows: TGTGCCAGCAGCCCGGGGGGCCGGGACTTCACCTACAATGAGCAGTTCTTC. Translated, it gives CASSPGGRDFTYNEQFF.